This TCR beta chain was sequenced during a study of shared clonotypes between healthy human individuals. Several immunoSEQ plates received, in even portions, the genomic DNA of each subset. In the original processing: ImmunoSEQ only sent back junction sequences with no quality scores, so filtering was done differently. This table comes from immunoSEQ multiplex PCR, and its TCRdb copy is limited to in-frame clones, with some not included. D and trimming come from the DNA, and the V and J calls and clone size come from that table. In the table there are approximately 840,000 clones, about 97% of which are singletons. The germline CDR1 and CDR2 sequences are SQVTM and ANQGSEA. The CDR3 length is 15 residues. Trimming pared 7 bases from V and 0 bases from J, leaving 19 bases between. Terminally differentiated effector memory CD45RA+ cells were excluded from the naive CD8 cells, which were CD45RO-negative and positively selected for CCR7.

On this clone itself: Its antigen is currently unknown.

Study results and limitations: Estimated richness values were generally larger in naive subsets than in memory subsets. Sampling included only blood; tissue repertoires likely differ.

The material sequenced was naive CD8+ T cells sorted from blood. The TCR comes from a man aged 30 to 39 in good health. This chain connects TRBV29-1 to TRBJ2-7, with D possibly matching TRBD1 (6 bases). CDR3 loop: CSALLWDTSSYEQYF. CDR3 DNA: TGCAGCGCCTTGCTTTGGGACACGAGCTCCTACGAGCAGTACTTC.